This TCR beta chain was sequenced during a study of cytomegalovirus exposure and HLA in healthy donors. Study-level results: Previous analysis showed most TCR beta V segments were productive about 87% or about 30% of the time. In a later analysis, most CMV-associated TCR beta chains appeared HLA-restricted. Later analysis associated a missense DCLRE1C variant with TCR beta V- and J-gene trimming. Most TCRs appeared rarely, but some public TCRs recurred in many donors.

The CDR3 length is 15 residues. The V end lost 2 bases, the J end lost 1 base, and 11 bases lay between the germline ends. Germline loops: CDR1 KGHSH, CDR2 LQKENI. Notes on this clone: Its antigen is currently unknown.

PCR used 60 Vbeta primers and 13 Jbeta primers. The protocol was immunoSEQ multiplex PCR, while the TCRdb copy is restricted to in-frame clones and leaves out a portion. Its table lists over 35,000 clones. The chain has TRBV18 and TRBJ1-1; D is perhaps TRBD1 (5 bases). The specimen sequenced was PBMCs. This clonotype was sampled from a woman younger than 45 in good health and CMV-seronegative. The CDR3: CASSPSTATNTEAFF. The CDR3 DNA follows: TGTGCCAGCTCACCATCGACAGCGACGAACACTGAAGCTTTCTTT.